The 19 T cell receptor beta chains presented below share a single source sample, sequenced in a study of CXCR3-negative and CXCR3-positive naive CD8 T cells. UMI-labeled TRB cDNA libraries were prepared by 5' RACE. Reanalyzing the 5' RACE reads, TCRdb keeps one entry per CDR3 protein, without DNA. The sample totals more than 45,000 distinct CDR3 sequences. The sequencing input was memory CD8+ T cells from blood. The receptors come from a human donor in good health. Some clones in this sample may be carry-over from other donors' samples.

The chain links TRBV27 to TRBJ1-5; TCRdb designates TRBD1, a call that cannot be tested without DNA. Germline V gives CDR1 MNHEY, CDR2 SMNVEV (reference sequence). The length of the CDR3 is 16 residues. Here the CDR3 reads CASSRGQEGPNQPQHF.

The J gene is TRBJ2-7, the V gene TRBV6-5; TCRdb's D gene call, TRBD1, goes unchecked for lack of DNA. The CDR3 has 13 amino acids. Germline lookup yields CDR1 MNHEY and CDR2 SVGAGI. This chain's CDR3 is CASSYGTSYEQYF.

The chain couples TRBV7-9 to TRBJ2-3; TCRdb's D call of TRBD1 is untestable without DNA. The germline CDR1 and CDR2 sequences are SEHNR and FQNEAQ (reference sequence). The CDR3 runs 17 residues. This chain's CDR3 is CASSYPMGDRGTDTQYF.

The rearrangement uses TRBV29-1 and TRBJ2-7; TCRdb's assignment of TRBD1 cannot be checked, as there is no DNA. The CDR3 has 15 residues. The germline gives CDR1 SQVTM, CDR2 ANQGSEA. CDR3: CSVVGGMGTGNEQYF.

The V and J genes are TRBV6-2 or TRBV6-3 and TRBJ2-1; TCRdb's D gene call, TRBD2, goes unchecked for lack of DNA. There are 13 residues in the CDR3. The germline V gene has CDR1 MNHEY and CDR2 SVGEGT. The CDR3 is CASSRDHPEREFF.

The chain is built from TRBV19 and TRBJ2-7; the TRBD2 assignment by TCRdb is unverifiable without DNA. The CDR3 covers 13 residues. Germline CDR1 reads LNHDA; CDR2 reads SQIVND (reference sequence). This CDR3 is CASPLRAPYEQYF.

This chain connects TRBV29-1 to TRBJ2-3; TCRdb calls TRBD1, which cannot be checked without DNA. The CDR3 spans 13 residues. Germline V gives CDR1 SQVTM, CDR2 ANQGSEA. This chain's CDR3 is CSVVVPLSDTQYF.

The chain recombines TRBV27 with TRBJ2-1. This CDR3 comprises 14 residues. CDR1 is MNHEY and CDR2 is SMNVEV in the germline V gene (reference sequence). The chain's CDR3 is CASSLSHTYNEQFF.

The V and J genes are TRBV19 and TRBJ2-1; the TCRdb call, TRBD1, lacks DNA for checking. The CDR3 is 12 residues long. Germline V lookup: CDR1 LNHDA, CDR2 SQIVND (reference sequence). The CDR3 reads CASSTPGNEQFF.

The V and J genes are TRBV6-2 or TRBV6-3 and TRBJ2-3; the TCRdb D gene call, TRBD2, has no DNA to confirm it. Germline V lookup: CDR1 MNHEY, CDR2 SVGEGT. This CDR3 has 14 amino acids. Here the CDR3 reads CASRPGLEADTQYF.

The chain links TRBV6-2 or TRBV6-3 to TRBJ2-1; there is no DNA to check the TCRdb D call of TRBD2. The CDR3 consists of 16 residues. Germline V gene lookup returns CDR1 MNHEY and CDR2 SVGEGT. CDR3 amino acids: CASSYLAEGDYNEQFF.

J is TRBJ2-5 and V is TRBV12-3 or TRBV12-4; no DNA is available, so the TRBD1 call from TCRdb remains unchecked. CDR3 size: 13 residues. CDR3 region: CASSSLGEETQYF.

The chain has TRBV28 and TRBJ2-1. Germline CDR1 MDHEN, CDR2 SYDVKM. CDR3 length equals 11 residues. This CDR3 reads CAGSDYNEQFF.

This chain joins TRBV6-5 and TRBJ2-7; TCRdb proposes TRBD1, but this gene call is untestable without DNA. From germline, CDR1 is MNHEY and CDR2 SVGAGI. This CDR3 contains 15 residues. The CDR3 reads CASSRWDTNSYEQYF.

The chain combines TRBV20-1 with TRBJ2-1; TCRdb's assignment of TRBD1 cannot be checked, as there is no DNA. The CDR3 length is 14 residues. Germline assignment: CDR1 DFQATT and CDR2 SNEGSKA (reference sequence). The CDR3 sequence is CSAAGGSAYNEQFF.

V usage is TRBV10-3 and J usage is TRBJ2-1; TCRdb's D gene call, TRBD2, goes unchecked for lack of DNA. Looked up from germline, CDR1 is ENHRY and CDR2 is SYGVKD. CDR3 size: 11 residues. The CDR3 is CATLAGEFQFF.

The J gene is TRBJ2-1, the V gene TRBV29-1. This CDR3 spans 15 amino acids. Germline-derived CDR1 and CDR2 are SQVTM and ANQGSEA. This CDR3 is CSVDFRMSSYNEQFF.

The J gene is TRBJ2-2, the V gene TRBV6-5; checking the TCRdb D call of TRBD1 is not possible without DNA. The CDR3 has 12 residues. Germline V lookup: CDR1 MNHEY, CDR2 SVGAGI. This CDR3 reads CASSWGTGELFF.

The rearrangement links TRBV7-8 to TRBJ2-5; the D gene TCRdb calls, TRBD2, cannot be checked with no DNA. The CDR3 is 15 amino acids. Germline V lookup: CDR1 SGHVS, CDR2 FQNEAQ. The CDR3 sequence: CASSFWGPGQETQYF.